The source of this T cell receptor beta chain is a study of Tregs in tolerant kidney transplant recipients. Sequenced by immunoSEQ multiplex PCR; TCRdb stores in-frame clones only, minus some. The data hold about 69,000 clones, with approximately 91% observed a single time. CDR1 is LNHDA, CDR2 SQIVND, per germline (reference sequence). Losses at the gene ends were 6 bases for V and 2 bases for J; bases not matched to a gene: 3. This CDR3 is built from 14 residues. This sequence originates from a human donor who received a combined kidney and bone marrow transplant. Source: CD4+ T cells from blood, taken before the transplant. The chain has TRBV19 and TRBJ2-7, with TRBD2 matching 11 bases. The CDR3 DNA sequence: TGTGCCAGTAGGGGACTAGCGGACCCCTACGAGCAGTACTTC. This codes for CASRGLADPYEQYF.